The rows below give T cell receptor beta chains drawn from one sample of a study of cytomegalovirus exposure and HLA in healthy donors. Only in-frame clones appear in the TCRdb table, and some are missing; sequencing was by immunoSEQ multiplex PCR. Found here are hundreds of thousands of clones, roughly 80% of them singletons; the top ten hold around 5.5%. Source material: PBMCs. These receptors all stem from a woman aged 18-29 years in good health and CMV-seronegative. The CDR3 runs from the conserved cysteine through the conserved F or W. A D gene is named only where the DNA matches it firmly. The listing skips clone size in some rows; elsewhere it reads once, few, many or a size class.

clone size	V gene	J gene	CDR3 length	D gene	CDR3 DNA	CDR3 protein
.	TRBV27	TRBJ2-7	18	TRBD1	TGTGCCAGCAGTTTCGAGCCCCCGGGACAGGTATCTTTCTACGAGCAGTACTTC	CASSFEPPGQVSFYEQYF
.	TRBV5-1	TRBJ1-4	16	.	TGCGCCAGCAGCTTGGCGGGTGGGACGGTAAATGAAAAACTGTTTTTT	CASSLAGGTVNEKLFF
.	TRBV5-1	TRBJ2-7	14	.	TGCGCCAGCAGCTTGGGGCGGCGGCCCACCGAGCAGTACTTC	CASSLGRRPTEQYF
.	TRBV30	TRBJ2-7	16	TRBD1	TGTGCCTGGAGTGTAAGGGGGACAGGGGGTCCCTACGAGCAGTACTTC	CAWSVRGTGGPYEQYF
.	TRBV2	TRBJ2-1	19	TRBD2	TGTGCCAGCAGTGAAGCCCCTAGCGGACTGAAGAGCTCCTACAATGAGCAGTTCTTC	CASSEAPSGLKSSYNEQFF
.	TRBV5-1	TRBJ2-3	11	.	TGCGCCAGCAGAAGCACAGATACGCAGTATTTT	CASRSTDTQYF
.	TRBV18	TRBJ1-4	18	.	TGTGCCAGCTCCCTAGCTTCTGGGAGGTCCGCCATTAATGAAAAACTGTTTTTT	CASSLASGRSAINEKLFF
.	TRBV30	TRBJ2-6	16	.	TGTGCCTGGAGTGTATGGGCAGTCTTTGGGGCCAACGTCCTGACTTTC	CAWSVWAVFGANVLTF
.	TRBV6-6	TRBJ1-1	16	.	TGTGCCAGCAGTACGGTAGGACCAGCGTTCAACACTGAAGCTTTCTTT	CASSTVGPAFNTEAFF
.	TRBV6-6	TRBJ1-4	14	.	TGTGCCAGCAGTTACTCCGGGTCCGATGAAAAACTGTTTTTT	CASSYSGSDEKLFF
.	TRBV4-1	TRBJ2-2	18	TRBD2	TGCGCCAGCAGCCAAGCGTTATCGCCGGGGGGTAACACCGGGGAGCTGTTTTTT	CASSQALSPGGNTGELFF
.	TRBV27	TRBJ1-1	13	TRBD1	TGTGCCAGCAGAGGGGGCAGGAACACTGAAGCTTTCTTT	CASRGGRNTEAFF
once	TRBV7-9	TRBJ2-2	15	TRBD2	TGTGCCAGCAGCTTCACAGGCGGGGGGTTCGGGGAGCTGTTTTTT	CASSFTGGGFGELFF
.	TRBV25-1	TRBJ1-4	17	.	TGTGCCAGCAGTGCCGGGTCTCAACCGGGGGGGCATGAAAAACTGTTTTTT	CASSAGSQPGGHEKLFF
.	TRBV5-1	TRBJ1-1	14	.	TGCGCCAGCAGCTCCCCGTCGGAAAACACTGAAGCTTTCTTT	CASSSPSENTEAFF
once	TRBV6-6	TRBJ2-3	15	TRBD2	TGTGCCAACAGTTATAGCGGGGCCTACACAGATACGCAGTATTTT	CANSYSGAYTDTQYF
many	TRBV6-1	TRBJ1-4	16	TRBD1	TGTGCCAGCAGTGGCCGGGACAGATCTGCAAATGAAAAACTGTTTTTT	CASSGRDRSANEKLFF
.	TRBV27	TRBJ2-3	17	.	TGTGCCAGCAGTCCCTCTTCGAGTCGCGCAGGGGGGGATACGCAGTATTTT	CASSPSSSRAGGDTQYF
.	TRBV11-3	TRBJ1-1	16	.	TGTGCCAGCAGCTTAGAGTACGGGGATGGGAACACTGAAGCTTTCTTT	CASSLEYGDGNTEAFF
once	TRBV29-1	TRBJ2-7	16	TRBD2	TGCAGCGTTGAAGATCTTGGGGCTAGCGGGGAATACGAGCAGTACTTC	CSVEDLGASGEYEQYF
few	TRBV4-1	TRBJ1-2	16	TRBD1	TGCGCCAGCAGCCATGGGACAGTTGCCTTAAACTATGGCTACACCTTC	CASSHGTVALNYGYTF
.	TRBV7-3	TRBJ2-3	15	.	TGTGCCAGCAGCTTAATGGCGGTGGGCACAGATACGCAGTATTTT	CASSLMAVGTDTQYF
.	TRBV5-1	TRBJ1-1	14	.	TGCGCCAGCAGCCCAGGGGACGGACCCTATGAAGCTTTCTTT	CASSPGDGPYEAFF
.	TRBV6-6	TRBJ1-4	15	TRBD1	TGTGCCAGCAGTTCCGACAGGGCGGGTGCTGAAAAACTGTTTTTT	CASSSDRAGAEKLFF
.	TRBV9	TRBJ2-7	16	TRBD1	TGTGCCAGCAGTGTCCGGGACAGCCGACTCTCCTACGAGCAGTACTTC	CASSVRDSRLSYEQYF